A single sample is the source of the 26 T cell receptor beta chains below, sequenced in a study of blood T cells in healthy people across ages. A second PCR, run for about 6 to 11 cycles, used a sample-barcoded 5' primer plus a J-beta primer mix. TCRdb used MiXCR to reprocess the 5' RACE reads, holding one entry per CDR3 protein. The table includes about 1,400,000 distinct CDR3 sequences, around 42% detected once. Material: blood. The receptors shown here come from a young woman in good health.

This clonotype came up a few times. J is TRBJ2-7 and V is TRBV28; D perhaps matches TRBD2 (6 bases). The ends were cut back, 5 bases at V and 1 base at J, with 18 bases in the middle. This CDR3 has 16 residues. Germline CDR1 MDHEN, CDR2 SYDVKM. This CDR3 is CASSLPGLARSYEQYF. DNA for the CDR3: TGTGCCAGCAGTCTCCCCGGGCTAGCGAGATCCTACGAGCAGTACTTC.

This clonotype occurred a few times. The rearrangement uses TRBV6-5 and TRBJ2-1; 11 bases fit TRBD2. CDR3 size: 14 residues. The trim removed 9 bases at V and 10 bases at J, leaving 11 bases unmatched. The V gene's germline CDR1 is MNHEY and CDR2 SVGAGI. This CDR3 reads CASESAGTSGEQFF. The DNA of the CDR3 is TGTGCCAGTGAATCGGCCGGGACTAGCGGCGAGCAGTTCTTC.

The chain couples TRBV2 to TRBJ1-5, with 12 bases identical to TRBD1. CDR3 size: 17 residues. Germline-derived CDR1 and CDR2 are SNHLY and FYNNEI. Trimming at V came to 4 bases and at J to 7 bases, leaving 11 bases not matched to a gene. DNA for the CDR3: TGTGCCAGCAGTGCCGATCGGGACAGGGGGCCGGGACAGCCCCAGCATTTT. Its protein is CASSADRDRGPGQPQHF.

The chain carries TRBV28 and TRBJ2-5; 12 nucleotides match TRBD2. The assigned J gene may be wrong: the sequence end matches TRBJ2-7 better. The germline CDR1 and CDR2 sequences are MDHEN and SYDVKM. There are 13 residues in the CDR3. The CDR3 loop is CASSRTSGDEQYF. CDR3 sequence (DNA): TGTGCCAGCAGCCGGACTAGCGGGGACGAGCAGTACTTC.

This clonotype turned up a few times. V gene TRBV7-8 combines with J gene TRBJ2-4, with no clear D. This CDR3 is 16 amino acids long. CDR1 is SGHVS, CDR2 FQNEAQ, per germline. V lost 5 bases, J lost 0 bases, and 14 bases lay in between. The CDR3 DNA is TGTGCCAGCAGCCCCGGGTCCTTACTAGCCAAAAACATTCAGTACTTC. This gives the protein CASSPGSLLAKNIQYF.

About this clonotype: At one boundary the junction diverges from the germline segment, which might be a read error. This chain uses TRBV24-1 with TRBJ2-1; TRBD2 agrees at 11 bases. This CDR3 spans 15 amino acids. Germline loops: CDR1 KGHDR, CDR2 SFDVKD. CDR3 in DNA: TGTGCCACCAGTGGGGCTAGCGGGGGGTACAATGGGCAGTTCTTC. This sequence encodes CATSGASGGYNGQFF.

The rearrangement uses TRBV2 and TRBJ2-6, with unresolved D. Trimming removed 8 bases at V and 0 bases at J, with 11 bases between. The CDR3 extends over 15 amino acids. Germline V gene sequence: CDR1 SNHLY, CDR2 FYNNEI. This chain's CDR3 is CASRLGVSGANVLTF. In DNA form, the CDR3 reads TGTGCCAGCCGACTTGGGGTCTCTGGGGCCAACGTCCTGACTTTC.

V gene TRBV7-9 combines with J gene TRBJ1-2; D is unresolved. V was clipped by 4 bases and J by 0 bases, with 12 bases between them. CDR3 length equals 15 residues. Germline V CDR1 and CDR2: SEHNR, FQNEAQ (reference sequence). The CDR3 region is CASSSSAGSNYGYTF. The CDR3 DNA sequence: TGTGCCAGCAGCTCCTCGGCCGGATCTAACTATGGCTACACCTTC.

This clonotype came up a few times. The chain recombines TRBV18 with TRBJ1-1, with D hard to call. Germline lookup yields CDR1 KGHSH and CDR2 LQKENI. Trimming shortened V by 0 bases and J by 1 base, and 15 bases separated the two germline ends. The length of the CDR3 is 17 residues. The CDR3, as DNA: TGTGCCAGCTCACCACCGGGGAGTGCTAGGAGGAACACTGAAGCTTTCTTT. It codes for CASSPPGSARRNTEAFF.

CDR3 in amino acids: CASSQWTGFNEKLFF. The CDR3 nucleotides read TGTGCCAGCAGCCAATGGACAGGGTTTAATGAAAAACTGTTTTTT. The chain uses TRBV7-9 and TRBJ1-4; 8 nucleotides align to TRBD1. CDR1 is SEHNR and CDR2 is FQNEAQ in the germline V gene (reference sequence). The CDR3 sequence is 15 residues long. Trimming cost V 5 bases and J 4 bases; bases outside gene matches: 6.

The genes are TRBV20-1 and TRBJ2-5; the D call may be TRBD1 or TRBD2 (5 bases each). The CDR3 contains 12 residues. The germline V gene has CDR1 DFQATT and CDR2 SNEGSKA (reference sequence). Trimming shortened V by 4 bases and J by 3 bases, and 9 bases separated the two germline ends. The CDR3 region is CSATGPKETQYF. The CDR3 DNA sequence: TGCAGTGCTACGGGACCTAAAGAGACCCAGTACTTC.

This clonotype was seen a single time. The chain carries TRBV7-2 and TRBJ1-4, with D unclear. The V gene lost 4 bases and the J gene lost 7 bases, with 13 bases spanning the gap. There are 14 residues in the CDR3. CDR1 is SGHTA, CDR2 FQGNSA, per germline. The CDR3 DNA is TGTGCCAGCAGCTCTGGTGGATTGGGTGAAAAACTGTTTTTT. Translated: CASSSGGLGEKLFF.

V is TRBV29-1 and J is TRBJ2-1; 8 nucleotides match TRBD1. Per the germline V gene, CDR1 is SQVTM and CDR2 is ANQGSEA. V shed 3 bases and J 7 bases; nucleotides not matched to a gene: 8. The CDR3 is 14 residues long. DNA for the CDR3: TGCAGCGTTGATGGCCAGGGGGCTCGGAATGAGCAGTTCTTC. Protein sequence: CSVDGQGARNEQFF.

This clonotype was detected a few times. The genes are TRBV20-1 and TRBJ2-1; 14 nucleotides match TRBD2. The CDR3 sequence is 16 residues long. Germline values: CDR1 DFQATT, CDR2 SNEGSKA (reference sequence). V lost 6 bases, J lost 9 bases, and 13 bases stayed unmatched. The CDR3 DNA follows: TGCAGTGCCTCTACTACCGGGACTAGCGGGGGTAGTGAGCAGTTCTTC. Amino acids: CSASTTGTSGGSEQFF.

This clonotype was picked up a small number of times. The CDR3: CASSLPGTGGGYGYTF. The DNA for the CDR3 is TGTGCCAGCAGTTTGCCTGGGACAGGGGGCGGCTATGGCTACACCTTC. The genes are TRBV28 and TRBJ1-2, with 12 bases lining up with TRBD1. CDR1 is MDHEN and CDR2 is SYDVKM in the germline V gene. Trimming cost V 3 bases and J 4 bases; bases outside gene matches: 6. The CDR3 runs 16 residues.

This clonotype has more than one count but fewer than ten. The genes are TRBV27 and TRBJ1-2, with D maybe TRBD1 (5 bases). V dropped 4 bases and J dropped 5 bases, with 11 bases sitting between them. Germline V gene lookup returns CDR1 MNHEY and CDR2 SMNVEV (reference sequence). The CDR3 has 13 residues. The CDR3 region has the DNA TGTGCCAGCAGTTCCAGGGTTGGATATGGCTACACCTTC. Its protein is CASSSRVGYGYTF.

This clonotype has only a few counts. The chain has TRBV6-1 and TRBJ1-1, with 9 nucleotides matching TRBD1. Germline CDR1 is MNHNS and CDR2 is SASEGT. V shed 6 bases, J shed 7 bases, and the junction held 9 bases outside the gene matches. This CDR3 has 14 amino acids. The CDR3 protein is CASRAGTGRYEAFF. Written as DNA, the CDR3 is TGTGCCAGCAGAGCCGGGACAGGGAGATATGAAGCTTTCTTT.

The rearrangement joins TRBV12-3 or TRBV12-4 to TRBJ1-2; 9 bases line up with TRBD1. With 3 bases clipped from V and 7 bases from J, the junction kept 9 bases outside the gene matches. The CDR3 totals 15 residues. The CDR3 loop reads CASSFLRTGEGGYTF. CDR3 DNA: TGTGCCAGCAGTTTCCTCAGGACAGGGGAGGGTGGCTACACCTTC.

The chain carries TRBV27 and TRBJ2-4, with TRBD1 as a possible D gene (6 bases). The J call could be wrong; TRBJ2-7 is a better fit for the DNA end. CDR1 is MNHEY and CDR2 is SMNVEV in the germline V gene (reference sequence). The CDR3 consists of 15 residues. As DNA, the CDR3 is TGTGCCAGCAGTCCCGGGACATCTCCGTCGGGCGAGCAGTACTTC. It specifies CASSPGTSPSGEQYF.

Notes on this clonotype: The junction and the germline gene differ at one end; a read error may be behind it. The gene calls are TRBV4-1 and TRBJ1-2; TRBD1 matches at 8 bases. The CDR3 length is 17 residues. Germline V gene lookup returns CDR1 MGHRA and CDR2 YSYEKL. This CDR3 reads CASCQDRQGRSNYGYTF. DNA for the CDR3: TGCGCCAGCTGCCAAGATCGACAGGGGAGGTCTAACTATGGCTACACCTTC.

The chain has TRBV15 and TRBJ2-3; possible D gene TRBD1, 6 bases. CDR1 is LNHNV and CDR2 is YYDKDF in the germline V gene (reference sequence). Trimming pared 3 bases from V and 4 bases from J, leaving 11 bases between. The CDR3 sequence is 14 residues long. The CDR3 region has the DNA TGTGCCACCAGCAGGCGCCAGGGGCCAGATACGCAGTATTTT. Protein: CATSRRQGPDTQYF.

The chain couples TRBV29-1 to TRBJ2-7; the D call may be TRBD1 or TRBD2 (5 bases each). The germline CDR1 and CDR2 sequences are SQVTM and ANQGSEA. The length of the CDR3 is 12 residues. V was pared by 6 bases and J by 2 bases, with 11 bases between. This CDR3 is CSVRDGPYEQYF. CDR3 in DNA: TGCAGCGTCCGGGACGGACCCTACGAGCAGTACTTC.

The CDR3 sequence is CASTRTSGSGMDIQYF. DNA of the CDR3: TGTGCCAGCACCCGGACTAGCGGGAGCGGAATGGACATTCAGTACTTC. The rearrangement links TRBV3-1 to TRBJ2-4; 13 bases fit TRBD2. The CDR3 runs to 16 residues. The germline gives CDR1 LGHDT, CDR2 YNNKEL (reference sequence). The ends lost 7 bases at V and 8 bases at J; junction bases unmatched: 11.

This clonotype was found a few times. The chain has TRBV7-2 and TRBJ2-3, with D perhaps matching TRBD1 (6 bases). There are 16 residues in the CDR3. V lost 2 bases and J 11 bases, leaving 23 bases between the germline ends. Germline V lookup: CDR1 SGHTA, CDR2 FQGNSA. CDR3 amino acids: CASSLMGPGTQVEQYF. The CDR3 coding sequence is TGTGCCAGCAGCTTAATGGGGCCCGGGACACAGGTGGAGCAGTATTTT. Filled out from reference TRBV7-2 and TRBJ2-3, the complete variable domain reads GAGVSQSPSNKVTEKGKDVELRCDPISGHTALYWYRQSLGQGLEFLIYFQGNSAPDKSGLPSDRFSAERTGGSVSTLTIQRTQQEDSAVYLCASSLMGPGTQVEQYFGPGTRLTVL.

The CDR3 protein is CASSRQASVYEQYF. The CDR3 DNA follows: TGTGCCAGCAGCAGACAGGCTTCCGTCTACGAGCAGTACTTC. This rearrangement joins TRBV2 to TRBJ2-7; possible D gene TRBD1, 6 bases. CDR1 SNHLY and CDR2 FYNNEI come from the germline V gene. This CDR3 comprises 14 residues. Between the trimmed V and J ends, which lost 6 bases and 3 bases, there was a span of 15 bases.

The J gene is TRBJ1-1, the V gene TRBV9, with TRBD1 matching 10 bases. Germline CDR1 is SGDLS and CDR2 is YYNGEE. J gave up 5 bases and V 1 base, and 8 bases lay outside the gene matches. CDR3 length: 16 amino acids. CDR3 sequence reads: CASSVSPGTGETEAFF. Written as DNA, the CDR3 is TGTGCCAGCAGCGTATCTCCCGGGACAGGGGAAACTGAAGCTTTCTTT.